The clone carrying this T cell receptor (beta chain) was seen ten or more times. Its antigen remains unidentified. The sample is drawn from a study of Graves' ophthalmopathy and Graves' hyperthyroidism. Study-level findings and limits: Most thyroid-expanded clonotypes exceeding 0.001 frequency were also found in blood.

The authors amplified TCR beta CDR3 regions, and they did so from RNA transcripts for repertoire sequencing. The authors performed first-round RT-PCR with HTBI primers and then a second-round multiplex PCR. MiXCR, applied by TCRdb to the multiplex PCR reads, yields one record per CDR3 protein. The sample holds about 620,000 distinct CDR3 sequences, about a fifth seen once. Trimming removed 3 bases at V and 7 bases at J, with 6 bases between. CDR3 size: 11 residues. Sequences were obtained from peripheral blood. V usage is TRBV12-3 or TRBV12-4 and J usage is TRBJ1-2; unclear D gene. The TCR sequence derives from a woman aged 18 to 35 with stable Graves' hyperthyroidism. Some clones in this sample may be carry-over from other donors' samples. In DNA form, the CDR3 reads TGTGCCAGCAGTTTTTTCGCTGGCTACACCTTC. Protein: CASSFFAGYTF.